The following is a T cell receptor beta chain sequence with its context. The CDR3 has 16 residues. The germline V gene encodes CDR1 MDHEN and CDR2 SYDVKM. Trimming at V came to 3 bases and at J to 4 bases, leaving 7 bases not matched to a gene. Original analysis: Cell counts per sample came from amplifying reference gene primers. Sequenced by immunoSEQ multiplex PCR; TCRdb stores in-frame clones only, minus some. The V and J calls and the clone size are those of that table, but D and trimming were determined from the DNA. The sample records approximately 150,000 clones, over 80% being singletons. The sample originates from a study of blood T cell repertoires in COVID-19.

The sequence derives from a woman aged 65 to 85 with acute or convalescent COVID-19. The gene calls are TRBV28 and TRBJ1-3, with 9 bases aligning to TRBD1. Sequencing used peripheral blood. CDR3 sequence reads: CASSFRTGVSGNTIYF. Written as DNA, the CDR3 is TGTGCCAGCAGTTTTAGGACAGGGGTTTCCGGAAACACCATATATTTT.